The 3 T cell receptor beta chains in this list originate from one sample, sequenced in a study of shared clonotypes between healthy human individuals. TCRdb keeps only in-frame clones here, not all; method: immunoSEQ multiplex PCR. The sample contains 2,100,000 or so clones, approximately 94% of which appear only once. Sample: naive CD4+ T cells sorted from blood. The subset here: CD45RA+ positively selected. These receptors all stem from a man aged 18 to 30 in good health.

This sequence joins TRBV15 and TRBJ1-2; D is possibly TRBD1 (5 bases). V gave up 3 bases and J gave up 4 bases, with 9 bases separating them. Germline values: CDR1 LNHNV, CDR2 YYDKDF (reference sequence). The CDR3 runs 13 residues. The DNA for the CDR3 is TGTGCCACCAGCAGGGGAGGGGTCTATGGCTACACCTTC. Translation: CATSRGGVYGYTF.

The V gene is TRBV6-6, the J gene TRBJ1-3; D call uncertain. CDR1 and CDR2 from the germline V gene are MNHNY and SVGAGI (reference sequence). V lost 0 bases and J lost 0, with 3 bases in between. This CDR3 region has 14 residues. CDR3 region: CASSYSDSGNTIYF. The CDR3 nucleotides read TGTGCCAGCAGTTACTCTGACTCTGGAAACACCATATATTTT.

V is TRBV6-1 and J is TRBJ2-7; 9 positions match TRBD1. The V gene's germline CDR1 is MNHNS and CDR2 SASEGT. The CDR3 has 17 residues. J lost 0 bases, V lost 3 bases, and 9 bases had no gene match. The CDR3: CASSDLPGQGNSYEQYF. For the CDR3, the DNA is TGTGCCAGCAGTGATCTACCGGGACAGGGTAACTCCTACGAGCAGTACTTC.